Following are 23 T cell receptor beta chains from one sample sequenced in a study of T cells after yellow fever vaccination. Each CDR3 protein gets one entry after TCRdb re-called the 5' RACE reads with MiXCR. The sample has under 250,000 distinct CDR3 sequences, 2.5% to 3.5% seen once. The sequencing used CD4+ T cells sorted from PBMCs, collected 10 days after the yellow fever booster vaccination. The receptors come from a young man who received the YFV17D yellow fever vaccine.

The sample holds many counts of this clonotype. The chain has TRBV20-1 and TRBJ1-2; 11 bases match TRBD1. This CDR3 comprises 12 residues. J lost 5 bases, V lost 5 bases, and 1 base had no gene match. The germline V gene encodes CDR1 DFQATT and CDR2 SNEGSKA (reference sequence). The CDR3 loop is CSAGQGAYGYTF. CDR3 sequence (DNA): TGCAGTGCTGGACAGGGGGCGTATGGCTACACCTTC.

This clonotype occurred many times. This chain uses TRBV5-1 with TRBJ1-2; D possibly corresponds to TRBD1 (5 bases). Per the germline V gene, CDR1 is SGHRS and CDR2 is YFSETQ. The ends were cut back, 4 bases at V and 3 bases at J, with 10 bases in the middle. This CDR3 has 13 amino acids. CDR3 sequence (DNA): TGCGCCAGCAGCGGGGACGGATACTATGGCTACACCTTC. It codes for CASSGDGYYGYTF.

J is TRBJ1-1 and V is TRBV15; D is unresolved. The CDR3 totals 14 residues. CDR1 and CDR2 from the germline V gene are LNHNV and YYDKDF (reference sequence). V lost 0 bases and J 8 bases, leaving 13 bases between the germline ends. The CDR3 loop reads CATSRDRYGGEAFF. CDR3 nucleotides: TGTGCCACCAGCAGAGATCGGTATGGAGGAGAAGCTTTCTTT.

The chain recombines TRBV12-3 or TRBV12-4 with TRBJ1-2; 7 nucleotides agree with TRBD1. The CDR3 sequence is 13 residues long. Unmatched junction bases numbered 1, after V lost 3 bases and J lost 3 bases. The CDR3 loop reads CASSFRGHYGYTF. CDR3 sequence (DNA): TGTGCCAGCAGTTTTAGGGGGCACTATGGCTACACCTTC.

This clonotype was seen only a few times. The rearrangement uses TRBV7-9 and TRBJ2-6; D is unresolved. This CDR3 comprises 16 residues. Germline lookup yields CDR1 SEHNR and CDR2 FQNEAQ (reference sequence). Trimming pared 4 bases from V and 4 bases from J, leaving 14 bases between. In DNA form, the CDR3 reads TGTGCCAGCAGCTCAAATTTAGCTCTGGGGGCCAACGTCCTGACTTTC. The encoded protein is CASSSNLALGANVLTF.

This chain joins TRBV2 and TRBJ1-5, with a possible D match to TRBD1 (6 bases). CDR1 is SNHLY and CDR2 is FYNNEI in the germline V gene. The CDR3 runs to 16 residues. The V end was cut by 1 base, the J end by 3 bases, with 13 bases between. The CDR3, as DNA: TGTGCCAGCAGTGAAGTACAGGGAGGTTACAATCAGCCCCAGCATTTT. It specifies CASSEVQGGYNQPQHF.

In this sample, this clonotype turned up many times. V gene TRBV7-2 combines with J gene TRBJ1-2; D not resolved. CDR3 length equals 17 residues. Germline CDR1 is SGHTA and CDR2 is FQGNSA. V was trimmed by 5 bases and J by 4 bases, leaving 23 bases between them. Written as DNA, the CDR3 is TGTGCCAGCAGCACGGATCGGGAACGTATTATGACCTATGGCTACACCTTC. Translation gives CASSTDRERIMTYGYTF.

This clonotype came up many times. The V call is TRBV10-3, the J call TRBJ2-2; possibly TRBD2 for D (6 bases). With 6 bases removed from V and 5 bases from J, the gap between germline ends came to 16 bases. CDR3 length equals 15 residues. Per germline, CDR1 ENHRY and CDR2 SYGVKD. The CDR3 DNA follows: TGTGCCATCAGAGCGGACTCGCGGGGAACCGGGGAGCTGTTTTTT. Encoded protein: CAIRADSRGTGELFF.

This clonotype was seen ten or more times. This rearrangement joins TRBV15 to TRBJ2-1; 8 bases match TRBD2. This CDR3 is 16 amino acids long. The ends lost 0 bases at V and 10 bases at J; junction bases unmatched: 11. CDR1 is LNHNV and CDR2 is YYDKDF in the germline V gene (reference sequence). CDR3 nucleotide sequence: TGTGCCACCAGCAGAGATGAGGCGGGGGGCCAAGACGAGCAGTTCTTC. Its translation: CATSRDEAGGQDEQFF.

This clonotype was recorded at least ten times. This chain uses TRBV5-1 with TRBJ2-3; 7 bases fit TRBD1. Per germline, CDR1 SGHRS and CDR2 YFSETQ. This CDR3 spans 15 amino acids. Losses at the gene ends were 4 bases for V and 0 bases for J; bases not matched to a gene: 5. The CDR3 is CASSPTGLSTDTQYF. CDR3 DNA: TGCGCCAGCAGCCCGACAGGGCTGAGCACAGATACGCAGTATTTT.

In this sample, this clonotype turned up a few times. The chain joins TRBV12-3 or TRBV12-4 to TRBJ2-2, with D perhaps matching TRBD2 (7 bases). The CDR3 is made up of 15 amino acids. Trimming removed 3 bases at V and 3 bases at J, with 11 bases between. The CDR3, as DNA: TGTGCCAGCAGTTTTAGAGGGGGGGACACCGGGGAGCTGTTTTTT. Translating it yields CASSFRGGDTGELFF.

This clonotype showed up just a few times. V is TRBV4-1 and J is TRBJ1-6; TRBD1 aligns across 7 bases. V dropped 1 base and J dropped 10; count of bases not matched to a gene: 10. This CDR3 contains 16 residues. Germline V gene data show CDR1 as MGHRA and CDR2 as YSYEKL. CDR3: CASSQGNDRASSPLHF. In DNA, the CDR3 is TGCGCCAGCAGCCAAGGGAACGACAGGGCGAGCTCACCCCTCCACTTT.

This clonotype was observed at least ten times. The chain is built from TRBV4-3 and TRBJ1-3; 8 bases align to TRBD1. The CDR3 has 17 amino acids. Trimming removed 2 bases from V and 1 base from J; junction bases left unmatched: 7. In germline, CDR1 is LGHNA, CDR2 YSLEER. CDR3 bases: TGCGCCAGCAGCCAATATACAGGGGGTAATTCTGGAAACACCATATATTTT. Translated, it gives CASSQYTGGNSGNTIYF.

This clonotype was detected a few times. The chain joins TRBV6-5 to TRBJ1-2; perhaps TRBD1 as D (5 bases). Trimming stripped 2 bases from V and 8 bases from J, with 12 bases between. Germline V gene sequence: CDR1 MNHEY, CDR2 SVGAGI. The CDR3 consists of 13 residues. CDR3 in amino acids: CASSYQNEGGYTF. The DNA for the CDR3 is TGTGCCAGCAGTTACCAGAACGAGGGGGGCTACACCTTC.

This clonotype was picked up many times. The chain links TRBV4-3 to TRBJ1-5; weak D call: TRBD1 (6 bases). CDR3 length: 15 residues. Germline V gene sequence: CDR1 LGHNA, CDR2 YSLEER. Trimming took off 0 bases at V and 7 bases at J, with 13 bases between the two ends. The CDR3 is CASSQDSQGNQPQHF. CDR3 coding DNA: TGCGCCAGCAGCCAAGATAGTCAGGGGAACCAGCCCCAGCATTTT.

In its sample, this clonotype was seen a few times. The V call is TRBV5-4, the J call TRBJ2-7, with D possibly being TRBD1 or TRBD2 (7 bases each). The CDR3 extends over 15 amino acids. The germline V and J ends were trimmed by 6 bases and 4 bases, with 20 bases remaining between them. Per germline, CDR1 SGHNT and CDR2 YYREEE (reference sequence). In DNA, the CDR3 is TGTGCCAGCACCCTGGGGGGGGGACAGACTTACGAGCAGTACTTC. Translated, it gives CASTLGGGQTYEQYF.

This clonotype has ten or more counts. The chain uses TRBV10-3 and TRBJ1-2; the match to TRBD1 covers 9 bases. The CDR3 totals 15 residues. CDR1 is ENHRY and CDR2 is SYGVKD in the germline V gene. The ends lost 4 bases at V and 5 bases at J; junction bases unmatched: 8. CDR3 amino acids: CAISADPGTGYGYTF. CDR3 bases: TGTGCCATCAGTGCAGATCCCGGGACAGGGTATGGCTACACCTTC.

The rearrangement uses TRBV5-4 and TRBJ1-1; TRBD1 agrees at 10 bases. V lost 4 bases and J lost 4; bases outside the gene matches: 7. CDR1 and CDR2 (germline): SGHNT, YYREEE (reference sequence). The CDR3 has 15 amino acids. The DNA of the CDR3 is TGTGCCAGCAGCGACTGGACAGGGGGGGCCACTGAAGCTTTCTTT. This translates into CASSDWTGGATEAFF.

This clonotype was detected only a few times. The J gene is TRBJ1-2, the V gene TRBV25-1; no definite D call. The length of the CDR3 is 13 residues. CDR1 is MGHDK, CDR2 SYGVNS, per germline. The V gene lost 3 bases and the J gene lost 4 bases, with 9 bases spanning the gap. The CDR3 coding sequence is TGTGCCAGCAGTGACAGAGGGATCTATGGCTACACCTTC. It codes for CASSDRGIYGYTF.

This rearrangement joins TRBV5-1 to TRBJ2-6, with D perhaps assigned TRBD1 or TRBD2 (5 bases each). Trimming left V 0 bases short and J 4 bases short, with 14 bases between. From germline, CDR1 is SGHRS and CDR2 YFSETQ. The CDR3 totals 17 residues. The CDR3 DNA is TGCGCCAGCAGCTTGGTAGCGCAGGGTACCGGGGCCAACGTCCTGACTTTC. Translated, it gives CASSLVAQGTGANVLTF.

This clonotype was counted ten times or more. The chain uses TRBV5-1 and TRBJ2-1, with a possible D match to TRBD2 (5 bases). CDR3 length equals 13 residues. Germline CDR1 reads SGHRS; CDR2 reads YFSETQ. V was cut by 0 bases and J by 10 bases, with 11 bases left in between. This CDR3 is CASSLDSTGEQFF. The DNA of the CDR3 is TGCGCCAGCAGCTTGGACAGTACGGGGGAGCAGTTCTTC.

This clonotype came up many times. The V call is TRBV11-2, the J call TRBJ2-3; the match to TRBD2 covers 10 bases. Germline loops: CDR1 SGHAT, CDR2 FQNNGV. V dropped 0 bases and J dropped 6; count of bases not matched to a gene: 3. The CDR3 spans 15 residues. CDR3 residues: CASSLDGAGGDTQYF. The DNA of the CDR3 is TGTGCCAGCAGCTTAGACGGAGCGGGGGGGGATACGCAGTATTTT.

The genes are TRBV6-5 and TRBJ2-3; the match to TRBD1 covers 8 bases. CDR3 size: 14 residues. The germline V gene has CDR1 MNHEY and CDR2 SVGAGI. With 5 bases clipped from V and 2 bases from J, the junction kept 3 bases outside the gene matches. The CDR3 region is CASSNQGATDTQYF. As DNA, the CDR3 is TGTGCCAGCAGTAACCAGGGGGCCACAGATACGCAGTATTTT.